A selection of T cell receptor beta chains follows, all from one sample in a study of shared clonotypes between healthy human individuals. Method: immunoSEQ multiplex PCR; TCRdb's copy keeps in-frame clones and lacks some. The profile shows around 350,000 clones, over 70% of them singletons. The sample consisted of memory CD4+ T cells sorted from blood. The receptor source for this set is a man aged 30 to 45 in good health. Each CDR3 is given with its conserved first and last residue. Each record gives: V gene, J gene, CDR3 protein.

TRBV29-1	TRBJ2-7	CSVDAPTDLGGEQYF
TRBV7-9	TRBJ1-2	CASSSPNAPGPLAGYGYTF
TRBV20-1	TRBJ1-2	CSAEEGYTF
TRBV7-2	TRBJ1-1	CASSLERGSEAFF
TRBV29-1	TRBJ2-2	CSVWLGQNTGELFF
TRBV7-9	TRBJ1-2	CASSLYGGEYLGYTF
TRBV7-9	TRBJ2-1	CASSLAQGEQFF
TRBV30	TRBJ2-3	CAWASGDVTDTQYF
TRBV28	TRBJ1-5	CASSSDIMQPQHF
TRBV7-9	TRBJ1-5	CASSLVGGSNQPQHF
TRBV13	TRBJ2-7	CASSPYEQYF
TRBV5-4	TRBJ2-2	CASSLDVSSGELFF
TRBV28	TRBJ2-7	CASTGGFPYEQYF
TRBV2	TRBJ2-5	CASSERSIAGEWETQYF
TRBV6-5	TRBJ2-7	CASSYWGSRDSYEQYF
TRBV2	TRBJ2-2	CASRGSGARQTGELFF
TRBV12-5	TRBJ2-2	CASGLFAGSGELFF
TRBV18	TRBJ2-2	CASRLHTGMNTGELFF
TRBV18	TRBJ2-7	CASSPLSGGRTGGATEQYF
TRBV27	TRBJ2-1	CASSLRDRGNNEQFF
TRBV2	TRBJ2-1	CASSPLAGLDRNEQFF
TRBV28	TRBJ1-5	CASRWFNQPQHF
TRBV6-1	TRBJ2-6	CASSEARARAGANVLTF
TRBV5-6	TRBJ1-2	CASSLTAYGYTF
TRBV4-1	TRBJ2-5	CASSQETGLGTQYF